A selection of T cell receptor beta chains follows, all from one sample in a study of human T cells and chemical hapten exposure. In TCRdb, the RACE reads were re-called with MiXCR into one record per CDR3 protein. The sample has about 340,000 distinct CDR3 sequences, approximately 6.3% seen once; the top ten hold 7.5% to 8.5%. Sample: whole blood, taken in connection with sensitization to the hapten diphenylcyclopropenone (DPC). The receptors come from a woman aged 18-29 years with alopecia areata. Some clones in this sample may be carry-over from other donors' samples. The CDR3 runs from the conserved cysteine through the conserved F or W. A D gene is named only where the DNA matches it firmly. Rows may omit the clone size; those that give it use once, few, many or a size class.

j_call v_call d_call clone_size cdr3_nt cdr3_aa
TRBJ2-4 TRBV5-4 NA NA TGTGCCAGCAGCTTGGCTTCAGTTAAAAACATTCAGTACTTC CASSLASVKNIQYF
TRBJ2-4 TRBV12-3/TRBV12-4 NA few TGTGCCAGCAGCTCCAGGGGGGGAGTCAAAAACATTCAGTACTTC CASSSRGGVKNIQYF
TRBJ2-5 TRBV28 TRBD1 many TGTGCCAGCAGGTTCCGCTCTCGACAGGGCCCACAAGAGACCCAGTACTTC CASRFRSRQGPQETQYF
TRBJ2-7 TRBV5-5 TRBD2 many TGTGCCAGCAGCTCTCCGGGACTAGGAGCCTACGAGCAGTACTTC CASSSPGLGAYEQYF
TRBJ1-6 TRBV4-3 NA many TGCGCCAGCAGCTCTCGTACCTCTGGGGATTCACCCCTCCACTTT CASSSRTSGDSPLHF
TRBJ2-1 TRBV18 NA NA TGTGCCAGCTCACCTCAGACCCAATATTCTGAGCAGTTCTTC CASSPQTQYSEQFF
TRBJ2-5 TRBV4-1 NA NA TGCGCCAGCAGCCAAGAGCAAGCGGGTACCCCCGGGGCCCAGTACTTC CASSQEQAGTPGAQYF
TRBJ2-3 TRBV7-2 NA many TGTGCCAGCAGCTTGAGGGGTCCAGATACGCAGTATTTT CASSLRGPDTQYF
TRBJ1-2 TRBV18 TRBD1 NA TGTGCCAGCTCACCTTCTAACAGGGGAGCTAACTATGGCTACACCTTC CASSPSNRGANYGYTF
TRBJ1-2 TRBV3-1 NA NA TGTGCCAGCAGCCAAGAGGACTATGGCTACACCTTC CASSQEDYGYTF
TRBJ2-4 TRBV29-1 NA NA TGCAGCGTTCATGAGGATCTAGCCAAAAACATTCAGTACTTC CSVHEDLAKNIQYF
TRBJ2-7 TRBV5-4 TRBD2 few TGTGCCAGCAGCTTGGAACTAGCGGGGGACGAGCAGTACTTC CASSLELAGDEQYF
TRBJ2-3 TRBV6-4 TRBD2 many TGTGCCAGCAGTGCCTCTAGCGGTCACACAGATACGCAGTATTTT CASSASSGHTDTQYF
TRBJ2-7 TRBV7-2 NA many TGTGCCAGCAGCTCGAGACTAGCCTACGAGCAGTACTTC CASSSRLAYEQYF
TRBJ2-3 TRBV2 NA NA TGTGCCAGCAGTGAAGGCGGAGTTCTGGATACGCAGTATTTT CASSEGGVLDTQYF
TRBJ1-1 TRBV2 TRBD1 NA TGTGCCACCGTACGGGACAGGGGTGGAAGCACTGAAGCTTTCTTT CATVRDRGGSTEAFF